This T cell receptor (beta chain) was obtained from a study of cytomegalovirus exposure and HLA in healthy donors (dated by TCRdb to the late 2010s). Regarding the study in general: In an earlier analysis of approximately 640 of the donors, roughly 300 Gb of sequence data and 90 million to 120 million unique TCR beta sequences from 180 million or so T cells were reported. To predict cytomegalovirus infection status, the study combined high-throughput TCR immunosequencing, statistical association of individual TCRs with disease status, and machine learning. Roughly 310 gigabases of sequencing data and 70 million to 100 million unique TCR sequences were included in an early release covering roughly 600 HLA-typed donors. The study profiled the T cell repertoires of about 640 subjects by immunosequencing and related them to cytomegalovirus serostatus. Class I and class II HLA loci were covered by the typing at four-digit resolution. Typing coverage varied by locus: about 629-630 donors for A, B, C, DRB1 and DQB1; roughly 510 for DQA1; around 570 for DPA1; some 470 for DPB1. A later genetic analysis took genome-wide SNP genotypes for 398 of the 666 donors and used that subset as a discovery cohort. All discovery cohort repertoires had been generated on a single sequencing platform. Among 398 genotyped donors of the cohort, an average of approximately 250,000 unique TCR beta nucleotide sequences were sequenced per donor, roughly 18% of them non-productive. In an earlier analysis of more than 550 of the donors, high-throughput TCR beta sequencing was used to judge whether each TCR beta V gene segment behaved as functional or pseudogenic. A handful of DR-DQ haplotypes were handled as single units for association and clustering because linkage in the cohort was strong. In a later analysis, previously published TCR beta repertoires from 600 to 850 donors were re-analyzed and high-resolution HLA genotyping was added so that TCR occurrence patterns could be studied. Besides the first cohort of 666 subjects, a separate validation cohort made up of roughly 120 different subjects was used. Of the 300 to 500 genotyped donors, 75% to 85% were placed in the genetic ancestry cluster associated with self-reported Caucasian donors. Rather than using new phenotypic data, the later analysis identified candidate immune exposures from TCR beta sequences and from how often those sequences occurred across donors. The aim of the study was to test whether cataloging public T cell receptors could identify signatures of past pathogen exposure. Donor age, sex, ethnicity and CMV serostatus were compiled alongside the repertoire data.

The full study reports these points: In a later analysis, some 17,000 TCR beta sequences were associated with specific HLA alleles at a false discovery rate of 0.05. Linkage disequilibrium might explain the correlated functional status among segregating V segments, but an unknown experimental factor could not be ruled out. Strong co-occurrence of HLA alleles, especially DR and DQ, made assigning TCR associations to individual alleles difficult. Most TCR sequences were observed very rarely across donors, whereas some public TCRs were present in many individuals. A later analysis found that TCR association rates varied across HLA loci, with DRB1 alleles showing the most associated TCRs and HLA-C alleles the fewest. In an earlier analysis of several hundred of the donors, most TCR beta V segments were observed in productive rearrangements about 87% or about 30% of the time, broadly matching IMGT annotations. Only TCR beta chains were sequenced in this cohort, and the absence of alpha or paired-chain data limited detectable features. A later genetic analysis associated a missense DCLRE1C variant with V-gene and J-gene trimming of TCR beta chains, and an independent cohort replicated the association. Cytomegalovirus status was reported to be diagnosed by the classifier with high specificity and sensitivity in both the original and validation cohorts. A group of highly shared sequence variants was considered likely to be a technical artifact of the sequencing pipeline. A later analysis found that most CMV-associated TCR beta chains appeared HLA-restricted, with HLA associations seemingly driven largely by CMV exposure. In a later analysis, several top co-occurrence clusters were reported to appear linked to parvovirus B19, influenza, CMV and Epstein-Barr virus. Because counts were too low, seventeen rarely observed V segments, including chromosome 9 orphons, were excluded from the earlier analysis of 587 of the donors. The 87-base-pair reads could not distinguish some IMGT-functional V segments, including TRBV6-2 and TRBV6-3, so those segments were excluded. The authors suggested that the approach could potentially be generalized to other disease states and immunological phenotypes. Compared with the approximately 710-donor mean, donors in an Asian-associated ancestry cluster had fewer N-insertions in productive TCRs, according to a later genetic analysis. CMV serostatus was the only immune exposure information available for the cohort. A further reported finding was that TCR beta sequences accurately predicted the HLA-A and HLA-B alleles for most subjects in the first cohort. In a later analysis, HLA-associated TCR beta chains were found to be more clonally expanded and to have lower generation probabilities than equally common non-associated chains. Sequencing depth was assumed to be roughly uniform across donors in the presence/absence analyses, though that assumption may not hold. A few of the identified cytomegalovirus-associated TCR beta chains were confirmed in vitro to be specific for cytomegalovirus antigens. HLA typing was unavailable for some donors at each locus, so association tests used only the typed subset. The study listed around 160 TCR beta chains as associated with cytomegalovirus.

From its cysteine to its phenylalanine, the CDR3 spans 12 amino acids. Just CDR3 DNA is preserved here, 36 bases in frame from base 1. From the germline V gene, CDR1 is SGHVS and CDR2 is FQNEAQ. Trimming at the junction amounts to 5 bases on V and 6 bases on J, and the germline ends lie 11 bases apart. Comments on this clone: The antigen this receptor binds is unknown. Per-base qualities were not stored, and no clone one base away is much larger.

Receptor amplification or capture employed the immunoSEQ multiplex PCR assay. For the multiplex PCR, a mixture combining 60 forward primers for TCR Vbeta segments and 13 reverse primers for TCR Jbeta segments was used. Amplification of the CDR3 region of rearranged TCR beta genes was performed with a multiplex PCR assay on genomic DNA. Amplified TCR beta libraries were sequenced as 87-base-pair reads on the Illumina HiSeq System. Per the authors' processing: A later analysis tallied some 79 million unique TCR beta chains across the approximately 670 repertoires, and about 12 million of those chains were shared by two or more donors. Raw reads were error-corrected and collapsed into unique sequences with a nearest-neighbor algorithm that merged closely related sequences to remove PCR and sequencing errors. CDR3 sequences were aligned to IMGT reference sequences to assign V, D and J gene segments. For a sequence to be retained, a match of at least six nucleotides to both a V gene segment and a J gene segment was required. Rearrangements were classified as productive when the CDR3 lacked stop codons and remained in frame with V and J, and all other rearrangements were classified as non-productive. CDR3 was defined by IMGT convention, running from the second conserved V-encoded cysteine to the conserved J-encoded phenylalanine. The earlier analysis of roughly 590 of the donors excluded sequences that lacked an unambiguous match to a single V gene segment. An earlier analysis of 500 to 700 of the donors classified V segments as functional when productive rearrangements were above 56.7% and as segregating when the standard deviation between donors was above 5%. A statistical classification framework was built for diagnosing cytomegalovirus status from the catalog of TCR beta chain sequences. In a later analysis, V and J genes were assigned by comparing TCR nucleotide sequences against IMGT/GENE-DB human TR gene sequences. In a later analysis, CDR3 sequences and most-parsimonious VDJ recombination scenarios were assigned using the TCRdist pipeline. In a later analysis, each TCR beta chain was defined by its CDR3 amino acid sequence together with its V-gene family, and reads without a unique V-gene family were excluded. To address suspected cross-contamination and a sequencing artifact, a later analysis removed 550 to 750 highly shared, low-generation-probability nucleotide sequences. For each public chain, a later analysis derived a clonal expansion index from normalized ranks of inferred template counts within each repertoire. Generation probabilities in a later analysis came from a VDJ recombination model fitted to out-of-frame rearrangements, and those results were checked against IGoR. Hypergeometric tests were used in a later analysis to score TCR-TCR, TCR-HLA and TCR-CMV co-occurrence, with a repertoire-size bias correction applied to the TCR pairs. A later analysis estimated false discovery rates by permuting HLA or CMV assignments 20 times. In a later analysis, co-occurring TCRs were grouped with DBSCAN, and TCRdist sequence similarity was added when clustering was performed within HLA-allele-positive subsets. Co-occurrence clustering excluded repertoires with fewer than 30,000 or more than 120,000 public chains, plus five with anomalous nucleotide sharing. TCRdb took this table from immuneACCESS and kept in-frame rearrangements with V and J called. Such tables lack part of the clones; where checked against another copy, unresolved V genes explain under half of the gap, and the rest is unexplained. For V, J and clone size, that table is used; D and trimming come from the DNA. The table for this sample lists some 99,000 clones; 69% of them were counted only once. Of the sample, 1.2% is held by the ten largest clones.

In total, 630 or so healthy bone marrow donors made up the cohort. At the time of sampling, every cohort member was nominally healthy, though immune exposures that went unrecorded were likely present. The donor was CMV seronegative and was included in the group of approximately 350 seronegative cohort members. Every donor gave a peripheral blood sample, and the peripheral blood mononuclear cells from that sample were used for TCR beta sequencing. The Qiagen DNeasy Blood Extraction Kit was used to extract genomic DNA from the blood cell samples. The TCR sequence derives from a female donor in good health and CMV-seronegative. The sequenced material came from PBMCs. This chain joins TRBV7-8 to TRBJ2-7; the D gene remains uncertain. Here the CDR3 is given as CASSPYTVEQYF. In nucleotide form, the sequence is TGTGCCAGCAGCCCATATACGGTCGAGCAGTACTTC.